These T cell receptor beta chains were read from a single sample in a study of naive and memory T cell subsets. TCRdb re-called the UMI-ligation and nested PCR reads through MiXCR, storing one row per CDR3 protein. The table has 70,000 to 95,000 distinct CDR3 sequences, over 7% seen once; the top ten hold roughly 1.6%. Sequenced sample: central memory CD4+ T cells from blood. The receptors were sampled from a human donor in good health. Both conserved end residues are part of each CDR3.

>TRBJ2-2|TRBV7-9
CASLRIGSGELFF
>TRBJ2-1|TRBV2
CASRLLDFAEQFF
>TRBJ2-3|TRBV19
CASSIDRGITDTQYF
>TRBJ2-3|TRBV6-2/TRBV6-3
CASKSWGRHTDTQYF
>TRBJ1-6|TRBV9
CASSVGRGGVANSPLHF
>TRBJ2-7|TRBV15
CATSRVPTSYEQYF
>TRBJ2-1|TRBV2
CASSNPGQGPGSEQFF
>TRBJ2-6|TRBV9
CASSVVPRTSGVSGANVLTF
>TRBJ2-7|TRBV10-3
CAISEPNGQSYEQYF
>TRBJ2-1|TRBV9
CASSVWEEPYNEQFF
>TRBJ2-3|TRBV7-2
CASSPESGRGLDTQYF
>TRBJ2-7|TRBV7-9
CASSSLLGSRREQYF
>TRBJ2-7|TRBV12-3/TRBV12-4
CASSSPAGGSTYEQYF
>TRBJ2-5|TRBV4-2
CASSTGQQETQYF